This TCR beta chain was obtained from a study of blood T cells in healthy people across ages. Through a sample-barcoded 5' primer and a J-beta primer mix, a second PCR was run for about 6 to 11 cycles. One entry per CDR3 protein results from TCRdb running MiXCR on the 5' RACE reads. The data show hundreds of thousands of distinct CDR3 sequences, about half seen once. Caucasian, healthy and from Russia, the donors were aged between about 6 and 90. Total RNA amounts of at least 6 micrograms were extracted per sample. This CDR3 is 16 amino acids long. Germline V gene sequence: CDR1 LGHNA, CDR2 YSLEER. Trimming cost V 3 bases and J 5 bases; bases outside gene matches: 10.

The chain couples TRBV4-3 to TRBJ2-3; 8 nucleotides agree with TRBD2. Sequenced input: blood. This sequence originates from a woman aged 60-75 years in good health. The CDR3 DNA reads TGCGCCAGCAGCCATCAACTAGCGGAGGGGGAAGATACGCAGTATTTT. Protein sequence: CASSHQLAEGEDTQYF.